The 29 T cell receptor beta chains reported below all come from one sample, sequenced in a study of cytomegalovirus exposure and HLA in healthy donors. It was with 60 Vbeta and 13 Jbeta primers that the PCR ran. TCRdb's table, derived via immunoSEQ multiplex PCR, lists solely in-frame clones and lacks some. The sample has about 94,000 clones, approximately 80% seen once. Sequencing was done on a sample of PBMCs. These receptors were obtained from an older woman in good health and CMV-seronegative.

This chain connects TRBV7-2 to TRBJ2-3; 11 bases fit TRBD1. The junction had 11 bases not matched to a gene; V was cut back by 1 base and J by 5 bases. CDR3 size: 18 residues. CDR1 is SGHTA, CDR2 FQGNSA, per germline. This CDR3 reads CASSLEGAGTGGGDTQYF. The CDR3, as DNA: TGTGCCAGCAGCTTAGAGGGAGCCGGGACAGGGGGTGGAGATACGCAGTATTTT.

This clone was counted between two and nine times. This chain uses TRBV9 with TRBJ2-1; 9 bases are a match to TRBD1. Germline V gene sequence: CDR1 SGDLS, CDR2 YYNGEE. V was clipped by 1 base and J by 5 bases; unmatched bases: 7. The CDR3 has 16 residues. This chain's CDR3 is CASSVLPGQGHNEQFF. The DNA for the CDR3 is TGTGCCAGCAGCGTATTACCGGGACAGGGCCACAATGAGCAGTTCTTC.

The chain couples TRBV5-1 to TRBJ2-3, with D possibly TRBD2 on 7 matching bases. The V gene lost 5 bases and the J gene lost 2 bases, with 18 bases spanning the gap. Germline CDR1 reads SGHRS; CDR2 reads YFSETQ. The CDR3 covers 16 residues. The CDR3 loop reads CASRGGGAIDTDTQYF. The CDR3 DNA reads TGCGCCAGCAGAGGAGGGGGGGCCATAGACACAGATACGCAGTATTTT.

This rearrangement joins TRBV4-3 to TRBJ2-1, with D hard to call. V shed 1 base and J shed 5 bases, with 6 bases lying between them. Per germline, CDR1 LGHNA and CDR2 YSLEER. This CDR3 is 13 amino acids long. CDR3 residues: CASSQGYHNEQFF. The CDR3 DNA reads TGCGCCAGCAGCCAAGGCTACCACAATGAGCAGTTCTTC.

The rearrangement joins TRBV9 to TRBJ2-7; 14 bases are shared with TRBD2. Germline trimming cut 4 bases from V and 0 bases from J; bases unmatched to any gene: 3. CDR3 length: 16 residues. The V gene's germline CDR1 is SGDLS and CDR2 YYNGEE. CDR3 coding DNA: TGTGCCAGCAGCCCCGGGACTAGCGGGGGCTCCTACGAGCAGTACTTC. It specifies CASSPGTSGGSYEQYF.

The chain combines TRBV7-9 with TRBJ2-1; D perhaps matches TRBD2 (5 bases). The CDR3 is 14 residues long. Trimming pared 5 bases from V and 6 bases from J, leaving 14 bases between. Germline CDR1 and CDR2: SEHNR and FQNEAQ (reference sequence). The CDR3 here is CASSRELVPNEQFF. The DNA of the CDR3 is TGTGCCAGCAGCCGTGAACTAGTTCCCAATGAGCAGTTCTTC.

The rearrangement joins TRBV10-3 to TRBJ1-1; possible D gene TRBD1, 6 bases. The CDR3 loop spans 15 amino acids. Trimming removed 4 bases at V and 4 bases at J, with 16 bases between. Germline CDR1 ENHRY, CDR2 SYGVKD. This CDR3 is CAISAGQIMSTEAFF. In DNA, the CDR3 is TGTGCCATCAGTGCCGGACAGATAATGAGCACTGAAGCTTTCTTT.

The rearrangement joins TRBV2 to TRBJ2-7; tentative D call: TRBD1 (6 bases). The V end was cut by 1 base, the J end by 3 bases, with 13 bases between. This CDR3 is 15 amino acids long. The germline V gene has CDR1 SNHLY and CDR2 FYNNEI. The DNA of the CDR3 is TGTGCCAGCAGTGAAGGGGACATGTCGCTCTACGAGCAGTACTTC. Protein sequence: CASSEGDMSLYEQYF. The variable domain in full, completed from reference TRBV2 and TRBJ2-7, reads EPEVTQTPSHQVTQMGQEVILRCVPISNHLYFYWYRQILGQKVEFLVSFYNNEISEKSEIFDDQFSVERPDGSNFTLKIRSTKLEDSAMYFCASSEGDMSLYEQYFGPGTRLTVT.

This clone occurred a few times. The V gene is TRBV19, the J gene TRBJ2-7, with 9 bases lining up with TRBD2. V was pared by 5 bases and J by 2 bases, with 4 bases of the junction left unmatched. CDR1 LNHDA and CDR2 SQIVND come from the germline V gene (reference sequence). CDR3 length: 14 residues. CDR3: CASSRASGAYEQYF. Here the CDR3 DNA reads TGTGCCAGTAGTCGGGCTAGCGGGGCCTACGAGCAGTACTTC.

This clone was observed a handful of times. DNA of the CDR3: TGTGCCAGCAGTGAAGGGGGACAGGGGGCGTACGAGCAGTACTTC. This encodes CASSEGGQGAYEQYF. The genes are TRBV2 and TRBJ2-7; 12 positions match TRBD1. Germline V gene data show CDR1 as SNHLY and CDR2 as FYNNEI. This CDR3 comprises 15 residues. Trimming cost V 1 base and J 4 bases; bases outside gene matches: 2. The full variable domain, completed using reference TRBV2 and TRBJ2-7, is EPEVTQTPSHQVTQMGQEVILRCVPISNHLYFYWYRQILGQKVEFLVSFYNNEISEKSEIFDDQFSVERPDGSNFTLKIRSTKLEDSAMYFCASSEGGQGAYEQYFGPGTRLTVT.

This clone was seen more than once but under ten times. In DNA, the CDR3 is TGTGCCAGCAGCCGCGATTATATTGGCGAGCAGTACTTC. Protein product: CASSRDYIGEQYF. This rearrangement joins TRBV5-4 to TRBJ2-7; D is unclear. The CDR3 extends over 13 amino acids. Deletions cut 4 bases from V and 6 bases from J, with 14 bases between. Germline lookup yields CDR1 SGHNT and CDR2 YYREEE (reference sequence).

The V and J genes are TRBV19 and TRBJ1-3; TRBD1 is a possible D gene (6 bases). Germline CDR1 LNHDA, CDR2 SQIVND (reference sequence). V dropped 0 bases and J dropped 3 bases, with 9 bases sitting between them. This CDR3 comprises 15 residues. The chain's CDR3 is CASSIEGADGNTIYF. The CDR3 DNA reads TGTGCCAGTAGTATAGAGGGGGCGGATGGAAACACCATATATTTT.

The chain couples TRBV5-6 to TRBJ2-5; 10 nucleotides align to TRBD2. Unmatched junction bases numbered 8, after V lost 7 bases and J lost 2 bases. Germline CDR1 reads SGHDT; CDR2 reads YYEEEE. The CDR3 loop spans 15 amino acids. Here the CDR3 DNA reads TGTGCCAGCGCGGGGAGCGGGGGGGTACAAGAGACCCAGTACTTC. It specifies CASAGSGGVQETQYF.

V is TRBV4-1 and J is TRBJ2-7, with 11 positions matching TRBD2. The CDR3 has 15 residues. Germline CDR1 and CDR2: MGHRA and YSYEKL. J gave up 7 bases and V 3 bases, and 8 bases lay outside the gene matches. This chain's CDR3 is CASSQEKTSGEEQYF. CDR3 DNA: TGCGCCAGCAGCCAGGAAAAGACTAGCGGGGAAGAGCAGTACTTC.

The chain is built from TRBV18 and TRBJ2-5; D not resolved. The V end was cut by 3 bases, the J end by 1 base, with 6 bases between. Germline V gives CDR1 KGHSH, CDR2 LQKENI. The CDR3 has 13 amino acids. CDR3 protein: CASSPSFQETQYF. CDR3 nucleotides: TGTGCCAGCTCACCTTCATTCCAAGAGACCCAGTACTTC.

The V and J genes are TRBV7-9 and TRBJ1-5; D is possibly TRBD1 (5 bases). V lost 5 bases and J 2 bases, leaving 10 bases between the germline ends. The CDR3 is made up of 14 amino acids. Per germline, CDR1 SEHNR and CDR2 FQNEAQ (reference sequence). CDR3 loop: CASSLDSGNQPQHF. Here the CDR3 DNA reads TGTGCCAGCAGCCTTGACAGTGGCAATCAGCCCCAGCATTTT.

The V and J genes are TRBV10-3 and TRBJ2-1; TRBD2 aligns across 8 bases. The germline CDR1 and CDR2 sequences are ENHRY and SYGVKD. The CDR3 covers 14 residues. J lost 8 bases, V lost 2 bases, and 5 bases had no gene match. CDR3 region: CAISEERESHEQFF. The CDR3 coding sequence is TGTGCCATCAGTGAGGAGCGGGAGAGCCATGAGCAGTTCTTC.

This chain connects TRBV18 to TRBJ1-1; no clear D gene. Trimming shortened V by 1 base and J by 2 bases, and 8 bases separated the two germline ends. CDR1 is KGHSH and CDR2 is LQKENI in the germline V gene. The CDR3 contains 14 residues. CDR3 bases: TGTGCCAGCTCACCACTCTCAGAAAACACTGAAGCTTTCTTT. Protein product: CASSPLSENTEAFF.

This clone was detected once. The junction departs from the called germline gene at one end, perhaps through a read error. The chain has TRBV6-5 and TRBJ2-7, with TRBD1 identical over 7 bases. The CDR3 covers 13 residues. Germline V CDR1 and CDR2: MNHEY, SVGAGI. The CDR3 coding sequence is TGTGCCAGCAGTTACTCTACCGGGACAGTTTTTACCTTC. This codes for CASSYSTGTVFTF.

The chain is built from TRBV14 and TRBJ2-7; 11 bases agree with TRBD1. The CDR3 has 16 residues. J gave up 3 bases and V 6 bases, and 10 bases lay outside the gene matches. Germline CDR1 and CDR2: SGHDN and FVKESK. The CDR3 bases are TGTGCCAGCAGTATTACCGGGACAGGGGGAGGCTACGAGCAGTACTTC. Its translation is CASSITGTGGGYEQYF. Full variable domain (rest looked up from reference TRBV14 and TRBJ2-7): EAGVTQFPSHSVIEKGQTVTLRCDPISGHDNLYWYRRVMGKEIKFLLHFVKESKQDESGMPNNRFLAERTGGTYSTLKVQPAELEDSGVYFCASSITGTGGGYEQYFGPGTRLTVT.

This chain connects TRBV6-5 to TRBJ2-7; D call uncertain. The CDR3 is 13 amino acids. CDR1 is MNHEY and CDR2 is SVGAGI in the germline V gene. The V and J ends lost 6 bases and 2 bases respectively, with 11 bases between them. CDR3 sequence (DNA): TGTGCCAGCAGGAGAATAGTAGCCTACGAGCAGTACTTC. Residues: CASRRIVAYEQYF.

This chain links TRBV4-1 with TRBJ2-2; TRBD1 might be the D (6 bases). The CDR3 is 14 amino acids. CDR1 and CDR2 (germline): MGHRA, YSYEKL. V was shortened by 5 bases and J by 1 base, with 8 bases between the two germline ends. The CDR3 bases are TGCGCCAGCAGCTCGACAGGGAACACCGGGGAGCTGTTTTTT. Translating gives CASSSTGNTGELFF.

The chain carries TRBV5-4 and TRBJ2-2; 8 bases align to TRBD1. The CDR3 has 17 amino acids. Germline lookup yields CDR1 SGHNT and CDR2 YYREEE (reference sequence). V was pared by 4 bases and J by 4 bases, with 12 bases of the junction left unmatched. DNA of the CDR3: TGTGCCAGCAGCGGGGCCCTTTCAGGGGGCGGCACCGGGGAGCTGTTTTTT. Translating gives CASSGALSGGGTGELFF.

The chain carries TRBV19 and TRBJ1-5; 7 bases line up with TRBD1. The CDR3 is made up of 15 amino acids. The V gene end was trimmed by 0 bases and the J gene end by 6 bases; junction bases not matched to a gene: 5. Germline V gene lookup returns CDR1 LNHDA and CDR2 SQIVND (reference sequence). The CDR3: CASSIDPTGTQPQHF. DNA of the CDR3: TGTGCCAGTAGTATAGACCCGACAGGGACTCAGCCCCAGCATTTT.

The rearrangement joins TRBV7-2 to TRBJ2-7, with 10 bases matching TRBD1. The CDR3 spans 17 residues. Germline CDR1 reads SGHTA; CDR2 reads FQGNSA. The V and J ends lost 1 base and 7 bases, in that order; junction bases with no gene match: 13. Here the CDR3 reads CASSLEGATGGRWEQYF. CDR3 in DNA: TGTGCCAGCAGCTTAGAAGGTGCGACAGGGGGCAGGTGGGAGCAGTACTTC. The full variable domain, its missing parts supplied by reference TRBV7-2 and TRBJ2-7, is GAGVSQSPSNKVTEKGKDVELRCDPISGHTALYWYRQSLGQGLEFLIYFQGNSAPDKSGLPSDRFSAERTGGSVSTLTIQRTQQEDSAVYLCASSLEGATGGRWEQYFGPGTRLTVT.

This chain links TRBV19 with TRBJ2-2; D not certain. Per germline, CDR1 LNHDA and CDR2 SQIVND (reference sequence). The CDR3 length is 14 residues. V was cut by 1 base and J by 6 bases, with 9 bases left in between. The CDR3 region is CASSIVVASGELFF. Written as DNA, the CDR3 is TGTGCCAGTAGTATAGTAGTTGCGTCCGGGGAGCTGTTTTTT.

The V call is TRBV2, the J call TRBJ1-2; D perhaps matches TRBD1 (6 bases). The V end lost 4 bases, the J end lost 6 bases, and 9 bases lay between the germline ends. The germline V gene encodes CDR1 SNHLY and CDR2 FYNNEI. This CDR3 has 12 amino acids. CDR3 in amino acids: CASSGQGHGYTF. The CDR3, as DNA: TGTGCCAGCAGTGGGCAGGGGCATGGCTACACCTTC.

The J gene is TRBJ1-5, the V gene TRBV7-2; TRBD1 is a possible D gene (5 bases). V dropped 0 bases and J dropped 4 bases, with 13 bases sitting between them. CDR1 SGHTA and CDR2 FQGNSA come from the germline V gene. The CDR3 is 16 residues long. The CDR3 here is CASSLAGGGTNQPQHF. In DNA form, the CDR3 reads TGTGCCAGCAGCTTAGCTGGGGGGGGGACTAATCAGCCCCAGCATTTT. The complete variable domain, with remaining parts taken from reference TRBV7-2 and TRBJ1-5, reads GAGVSQSPSNKVTEKGKDVELRCDPISGHTALYWYRQSLGQGLEFLIYFQGNSAPDKSGLPSDRFSAERTGGSVSTLTIQRTQQEDSAVYLCASSLAGGGTNQPQHFGDGTRLSIL.

This rearrangement joins TRBV5-4 to TRBJ2-3, with TRBD2 matching 12 bases. Germline V gene lookup returns CDR1 SGHNT and CDR2 YYREEE (reference sequence). V was clipped by 4 bases and J by 3 bases; unmatched bases: 3. This CDR3 contains 15 residues. The CDR3 DNA reads TGTGCCAGCAGCACCGGGACTAGCGGGACAGATACGCAGTATTTT. Translation gives CASSTGTSGTDTQYF. Complete variable domain (other parts from reference TRBV5-4 and TRBJ2-3): ETGVTQSPTHLIKTRGQQVTLRCSSQSGHNTVSWYQQALGQGPQFIFQYYREEENGRGNFPPRFSGLQFPNYSSELNVNALELDDSALYLCASSTGTSGTDTQYFGPGTRLTVL.